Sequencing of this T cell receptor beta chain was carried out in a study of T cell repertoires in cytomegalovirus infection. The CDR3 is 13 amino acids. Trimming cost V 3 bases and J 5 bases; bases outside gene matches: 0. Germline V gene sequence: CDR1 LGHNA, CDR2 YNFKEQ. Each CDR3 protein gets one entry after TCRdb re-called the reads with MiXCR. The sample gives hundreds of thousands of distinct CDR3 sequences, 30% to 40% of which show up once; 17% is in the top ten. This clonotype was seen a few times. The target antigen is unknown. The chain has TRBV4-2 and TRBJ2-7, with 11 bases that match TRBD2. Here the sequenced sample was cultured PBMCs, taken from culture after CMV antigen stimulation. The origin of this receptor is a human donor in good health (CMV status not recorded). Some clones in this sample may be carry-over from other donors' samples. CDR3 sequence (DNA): TGTGCCAGCAGCCAGGGACTAGCGGACGAGCAGTACTTC. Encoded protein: CASSQGLADEQYF.